Below, one T cell receptor (beta chain) is given with its context. Its antigen is currently unknown. These data belong to a study of OX40 agonist ivuxolimab in advanced cancers. Broader study findings: On average, a greater number of expanded clones characterised CD8+ T cells relative to CD4+.

Germline trimming cut 1 base from V and 2 bases from J; bases unmatched to any gene: 4. Germline V gene lookup returns CDR1 SGHRS and CDR2 YFSETQ. This CDR3 comprises 16 residues. Assay: immunoSEQ multiplex PCR; the TCRdb copy retains only in-frame clones and omits some. The sample lists 60,000 to 70,000 clones, 70% to 90% occurring once. The origin of this receptor is an adult with an advanced solid tumor such as melanoma, head and neck, liver or kidney cancer. Specimen: CD4+ or CD8+ T cells sorted from blood, collected in a trial of the OX40 agonist ivuxolimab. The V gene is TRBV5-1, the J gene TRBJ2-2; TRBD2 matches 8 bases. The DNA for the CDR3 is TGCGCCAGCAGCTTGCGGGAGGGCCACAACACCGGGGAGCTGTTTTTT. Its protein product is CASSLREGHNTGELFF. The whole variable domain, filled in from reference TRBV5-1 and TRBJ2-2, reads KAGVTQTPRYLIKTRGQQVTLSCSPISGHRSVSWYQQTPGQGLQFLFEYFSETQRNKGNFPGRFSGRQFSNSRSEMNVSTLELGDSALYLCASSLREGHNTGELFFGEGSRLTVL.